One and the same sample provided the 13 T cell receptor beta chains below, sequenced in a study of low-dose radiotherapy and immunotherapy resistance in tumors. TRAV- and TRBV-specific primers primed first-strand cDNA, covering alpha and beta chains. With a V-primer adapter and a constant-region primer, TCRs were amplified for about 19 PCR cycles. A single record per CDR3 protein comes from TCRdb applying MiXCR to the reads. Of more than 70,000 distinct CDR3 sequences in the sample, roughly 30% were seen once. The time point here: before trial treatment. The sample was PBMCs, taken before treatment. These receptors all stem from a female donor with ovarian cancer.

The chain is built from TRBV6-2 or TRBV6-3 and TRBJ2-5; tentative D call: TRBD1 (5 bases). Germline CDR1 and CDR2: MNHEY and SVGEGT. The CDR3 runs 14 residues. Deletions cut 2 bases from V and 3 bases from J, with 10 bases between. In DNA, the CDR3 is TGTGCCAGCAGTTACAGGTCCAGGGAAGAGACCCAGTACTTC. Amino acid sequence: CASSYRSREETQYF.

This clonotype was seen ten or more times. V and J are TRBV28 and TRBJ2-1; D is uncertain. Trimming pared 0 bases from V and 2 bases from J, leaving 5 bases between. CDR3 length: 14 residues. The germline V gene has CDR1 MDHEN and CDR2 SYDVKM. The CDR3 DNA sequence: TGTGCCAGCAGTTTATGGGCAACCTACAATGAGCAGTTCTTC. Its protein is CASSLWATYNEQFF.

This clonotype was observed at least ten times. This chain uses TRBV12-3 or TRBV12-4 with TRBJ2-3; 13 positions match TRBD2. V lost 5 bases, J lost 3 bases, and 5 bases stayed unmatched. This CDR3 spans 16 amino acids. CDR3 bases: TGTGCCAGCAGTGCTTGGACTAGCGGGGGAACAGATACGCAGTATTTT. It encodes CASSAWTSGGTDTQYF.

This chain links TRBV20-1 with TRBJ2-5; 12 positions match TRBD1. V shed 3 bases, J shed 4 bases, and the junction held 6 bases outside the gene matches. The V gene's germline CDR1 is DFQATT and CDR2 SNEGSKA (reference sequence). This CDR3 comprises 15 residues. The CDR3, as DNA: TGCAGTGCTAGGGACCGGGACAGGGGGCGAGAGACCCAGTACTTC. It is translated as CSARDRDRGRETQYF.

In its sample, this clonotype was seen many times. CDR3 region: CASTPGSAYNEQFF. As DNA, the CDR3 is TGTGCCAGCACACCGGGCTCAGCCTACAATGAGCAGTTCTTC. The chain couples TRBV7-2 to TRBJ2-1, with D uncertain. Germline assignment: CDR1 SGHTA and CDR2 FQGNSA. V was cut by 7 bases and J by 2 bases, with 12 bases left in between. This CDR3 spans 14 amino acids.

This chain connects TRBV7-6 to TRBJ2-2; D perhaps matches TRBD2 (5 bases). Germline V CDR1 and CDR2: SGHVS, FNYEAQ. V shed 7 bases and J shed 17 bases, with 38 bases lying between them. CDR3 length: 18 residues. This CDR3 reads CASNYEGFNTGELFVCFF. CDR3 DNA sequence: TGTGCCAGCAACTATGAGGGATTCAACACCGGGGAGCTGTTTGTTTGTTTTTTT.

The J gene is TRBJ2-2, the V gene TRBV18, with 8 bases fitting TRBD2. Germline values: CDR1 KGHSH, CDR2 LQKENI. The CDR3 length is 16 residues. Trimming at V came to 4 bases and at J to 6 bases, leaving 10 bases not matched to a gene. CDR3 bases: TGTGCCAGCTCACTCCCAGCGGGAGCGTACTCCGGGGAGCTGTTTTTT. This encodes CASSLPAGAYSGELFF.

This clonotype was observed at least ten times. The V gene is TRBV20-1, the J gene TRBJ2-3, with D perhaps given as TRBD1 or TRBD2 (6 bases each). V was cut by 0 bases and J by 0 bases, with 13 bases left in between. Germline CDR1 and CDR2: DFQATT and SNEGSKA (reference sequence). The length of the CDR3 is 16 residues. The CDR3 bases are TGCAGTGCTAGAGATGGGGGCGGGAAAAGCACAGATACGCAGTATTTT. It translates to CSARDGGGKSTDTQYF.

CDR3 sequence (DNA): TGTGCTAGTGCTCAGCTGAACACTGAAGCTTTCTTT. It translates to CASAQLNTEAFF. V and J are TRBV12-5 and TRBJ1-1; D unclear. Germline assignment: CDR1 LGHNT and CDR2 FRNRAP. Trimming shortened V by 7 bases and J by 0 bases, and 6 bases separated the two germline ends. The CDR3 contains 12 residues.

This clonotype was detected a few times. The chain uses TRBV28 and TRBJ2-7, with 7 bases that match TRBD1. The V and J ends lost 3 bases and 2 bases, in that order; junction bases with no gene match: 7. The CDR3 consists of 15 residues. Germline V gene lookup returns CDR1 MDHEN and CDR2 SYDVKM. CDR3: CASSFEGQPAYEQYF. DNA of the CDR3: TGTGCCAGCAGTTTTGAGGGACAGCCAGCCTACGAGCAGTACTTC.

The chain's CDR3 is CASSPRTDTDTQYF. CDR3 in DNA: TGTGCCAGCAGCCCCAGGACAGACACAGATACGCAGTATTTT. This chain links TRBV9 with TRBJ2-3, with D possibly TRBD1 on 6 matching bases. Between the trimmed V and J ends, which lost 4 bases and 2 bases, there was a span of 11 bases. This CDR3 has 14 amino acids. Germline V gene lookup returns CDR1 SGDLS and CDR2 YYNGEE.

This clonotype was observed many times. The chain recombines TRBV11-2 with TRBJ2-6; the D is unclear. CDR1 and CDR2 (germline): SGHAT, FQNNGV. Trimming took off 4 bases at V and 2 bases at J, with 18 bases between the two ends. This CDR3 is 18 amino acids long. The CDR3 coding sequence is TGTGCCAGCAGCTCGGGTGGGCAGATGTCAACTGGGGCCAACGTCCTGACTTTC. This sequence encodes CASSSGGQMSTGANVLTF.

This clonotype showed up many times. The chain employs TRBV6-5 and TRBJ1-5, with D possibly being TRBD1 (5 bases). CDR1 is MNHEY and CDR2 is SVGAGI in the germline V gene. V was trimmed by 7 bases and J by 4 bases, leaving 11 bases between them. This CDR3 comprises 13 residues. CDR3 region: CASTQGRNQPQHF. The CDR3 DNA sequence: TGTGCCAGCACTCAGGGTCGGAATCAGCCCCAGCATTTT.